This T cell receptor (beta chain) was sequenced during a study of blood T cell repertoires in COVID-19. Assay: immunoSEQ multiplex PCR; the TCRdb copy retains only in-frame clones and omits some. The table includes over 250,000 clones, 80% to 90% detected once. The CDR3 sequence is 15 residues long. From germline, CDR1 is SGDLS and CDR2 YYNGEE. V dropped 0 bases and J dropped 1 base, with 11 bases sitting between them. In its sample, this clone was seen a few times. The sequenced material came from PBMCs or T cells enriched from blood (not recorded which). V and J are TRBV9 and TRBJ2-7; D possibly corresponds to TRBD2 (5 bases). The TCR originated in a young woman who had recovered from COVID-19. The CDR3: CASSVGFRDSYEQYF. Written as DNA, the CDR3 is TGTGCCAGCAGCGTAGGGTTCCGGGATTCCTACGAGCAGTACTTC.